These 19 T cell receptor beta chains came from one sample sequenced in a study of cytomegalovirus exposure and HLA in healthy donors. PCR was performed using 60 Vbeta and 13 Jbeta primers. Sequencing was performed with immunoSEQ multiplex PCR; in TCRdb, only in-frame clones are kept and a portion is missing. The table has hundreds of thousands of clones, about 70% seen once. The sample was PBMCs. The receptors here all came from a woman in her twenties or thirties in good health and CMV-seronegative.

The chain has TRBV5-4 and TRBJ2-5; 9 bases line up with TRBD2. Germline trimming cut 3 bases from V and 11 bases from J; bases unmatched to any gene: 14. Germline V gene lookup returns CDR1 SGHNT and CDR2 YYREEE (reference sequence). This CDR3 spans 15 amino acids. The CDR3 nucleotides read TGTGCCAGCAGCTGGGGGGCGGGAGGGCCTGATGAGCAGTACTTC. Protein sequence: CASSWGAGGPDEQYF. Drawing the rest from reference TRBV5-4 and TRBJ2-5, the complete variable domain is ETGVTQSPTHLIKTRGQQVTLRCSSQSGHNTVSWYQQALGQGPQFIFQYYREEENGRGNFPPRFSGLQFPNYSSELNVNALELDDSALYLCASSWGAGGPDEQYFGPGTRLLVL.

The V gene is TRBV7-9, the J gene TRBJ1-4; no reliable D call. Germline CDR1 and CDR2: SEHNR and FQNEAQ (reference sequence). The CDR3 has 15 amino acids. The V end was cut by 5 bases, the J end by 2 bases, with 12 bases between. As DNA, the CDR3 is TGTGCCAGCAGCCCACCTAGTTCGACTAATGAAAAACTGTTTTTT. Amino acids: CASSPPSSTNEKLFF.

This clone was detected only once. This chain joins TRBV12-5 and TRBJ1-1; TRBD1 matches at 8 bases. J gave up 4 bases and V 7 bases, and 5 bases lay outside the gene matches. This CDR3 has 13 residues. The V gene's germline CDR1 is LGHNT and CDR2 FRNRAP. This CDR3 reads CASEQGGVTEAFF. CDR3 in DNA: TGTGCTAGTGAACAGGGGGGGGTCACTGAAGCTTTCTTT.

The V and J genes are TRBV19 and TRBJ1-1, with 10 bases matching TRBD1. The V and J ends lost 7 bases and 3 bases, in that order; junction bases with no gene match: 5. The CDR3 contains 14 residues. Looked up from germline, CDR1 is LNHDA and CDR2 is SQIVND (reference sequence). The CDR3 spells CASKFGTGDTEAFF. Here the CDR3 DNA reads TGTGCCAGTAAGTTCGGGACAGGGGACACTGAAGCTTTCTTT.

In regard to this clone: Other DNA variants within this sample encode the same CDR3. This chain links TRBV5-8 with TRBJ2-2; D is perhaps TRBD1 (7 bases). The CDR3 sequence is 15 residues long. The germline V and J ends were trimmed by 1 base and 5 bases, with 12 bases remaining between them. CDR1 and CDR2 from the germline V gene are SGHTS and YDEGEE. CDR3 nucleotide sequence: TGTGCCAGCAGCTTGACAGGGGCGGGGACCGGGGAGCTGTTTTTT. Encoded protein: CASSLTGAGTGELFF. Combining the CDR3 with reference TRBV5-8 and TRBJ2-2 gives the whole variable domain EAGVTQSPTHLIKTRGQQATLRCSPISGHTSVYWYQQALGLGLQFLLWYDEGEERNRGNFPPRFSGRQFPNYSSELNVNALELEDSALYLCASSLTGAGTGELFFGEGSRLTVL.

Remarks on this clone: A junction boundary mismatches the germline segment, possibly from a read error. Distinct nucleotide sequences in the sample also encode this CDR3. The chain uses TRBV15 and TRBJ2-7; possibly TRBD2 for D (6 bases). The CDR3 contains 15 residues. Per germline, CDR1 LNHNV and CDR2 YYDKDF (reference sequence). As DNA, the CDR3 is TGCGCCACCAGCAGAGAGGACGGGGGAGCCTACGAGCAGTACTTC. Translation: CATSREDGGAYEQYF.

V is TRBV30 and J is TRBJ2-1; 12 positions match TRBD2. Germline CDR1 reads GTSNPN; CDR2 reads SVGIG (reference sequence). The CDR3 length is 15 residues. With 3 bases clipped from V and 3 bases from J, the junction kept 3 bases outside the gene matches. The CDR3 DNA reads TGTGCCTGGAGCACTAGCGGGAGGAACTACAATGAGCAGTTCTTC. It encodes CAWSTSGRNYNEQFF.

This clone showed up just a few times. The rearrangement joins TRBV7-6 to TRBJ2-7; 7 nucleotides agree with TRBD1. V shed 5 bases and J 2 bases; nucleotides not matched to a gene: 12. Germline CDR1 is SGHVS and CDR2 is FNYEAQ. The CDR3 is made up of 16 amino acids. The CDR3 nucleotides read TGTGCCAGCAGCCCCGGCCTGAGGACAGGTACCTACGAGCAGTACTTC. It translates to CASSPGLRTGTYEQYF.

CDR3 in DNA: TGTGCCAGCAGTCGCCGGGACAGGGAAACCGGGGAGCTGTTTTTT. Its protein is CASSRRDRETGELFF. The chain uses TRBV6-5 and TRBJ2-2, with 9 bases that match TRBD1. Germline lookup yields CDR1 MNHEY and CDR2 SVGAGI. CDR3 length: 15 amino acids. Trimming removed 5 bases from V and 5 bases from J; junction bases left unmatched: 6.

The J gene is TRBJ1-6, the V gene TRBV30; no clear D. The CDR3 spans 14 residues. Trimming took off 7 bases at V and 0 bases at J, with 10 bases between the two ends. CDR1 is GTSNPN, CDR2 SVGIG, per germline (reference sequence). The CDR3 region is CALSISSYNSPLHF. DNA of the CDR3: TGTGCCTTATCCATTAGCTCCTATAATTCACCCCTCCACTTT. The whole variable domain, remainder taken from reference TRBV30 and TRBJ1-6, is SQTIHQWPATLVQPVGSPLSLECTVEGTSNPNLYWYRQAAGRGLQLLFYSVGIGQISSEVPQNLSASRPQDRQFILSSKKLLLSDSGFYLCALSISSYNSPLHFGNGTRLTVT.

Concerning this clone: The same CDR3 arises from other DNA sequences in this sample as well. This chain links TRBV19 with TRBJ2-1; 7 nucleotides line up with TRBD2. Germline values: CDR1 LNHDA, CDR2 SQIVND (reference sequence). The CDR3 is made up of 16 amino acids. With V trimmed by 5 bases and J by 1 base, 8 bases remained unmatched. This chain's CDR3 is CASSLHGGGSYNEQFF. CDR3 nucleotides: TGTGCCAGTAGTCTGCATGGCGGGGGTTCCTACAATGAGCAGTTCTTC.

V usage is TRBV6-1 and J usage is TRBJ2-2; TRBD1 might be the D (5 bases). Trimming removed 5 bases at V and 6 bases at J, with 10 bases between. Germline values: CDR1 MNHNS, CDR2 SASEGT. This CDR3 region has 13 residues. CDR3 coding DNA: TGTGCCAGCAGTTATAGGGGATCCGGGGAGCTGTTTTTT. It codes for CASSYRGSGELFF.

This clone was found a few times. The chain uses TRBV5-1 and TRBJ2-1; 7 positions agree with TRBD2. J lost 1 base, V lost 4 bases, and 5 bases had no gene match. This CDR3 spans 15 amino acids. Germline CDR1 is SGHRS and CDR2 is YFSETQ. This chain's CDR3 is CASSEGGRSYNEQFF. In DNA form, the CDR3 reads TGCGCCAGCAGCGAGGGCGGGAGATCCTACAATGAGCAGTTCTTC.

The rearrangement joins TRBV5-3 to TRBJ1-1, with a weak D call TRBD1 (5 bases). TRBV5-3 is annotated as an ORF whose role is uncertain. The CDR3 is 12 residues long. V lost 5 bases and J lost 6, with 11 bases in between. CDR3 coding DNA: TGTGCCAGAAGTCCAGGGTGGGCTGAAGCTTTCTTT. It encodes CARSPGWAEAFF.

The genes are TRBV6-1 and TRBJ2-2; TRBD2 matches at 12 bases. CDR3 size: 17 residues. The ends lost 4 bases at V and 5 bases at J; junction bases unmatched: 8. CDR1 MNHNS and CDR2 SASEGT come from the germline V gene. The CDR3 DNA reads as TGTGCCAGCAGTGGCAGAGGACTAGCGGGGATTACCGGGGAGCTGTTTTTT. This translates into CASSGRGLAGITGELFF.

The rearrangement links TRBV10-3 to TRBJ1-3, with 10 positions matching TRBD1. Germline lookup yields CDR1 ENHRY and CDR2 SYGVKD. There are 16 residues in the CDR3. V lost 6 bases to trimming and J lost 4 bases; unmatched junction nucleotides: 9. In DNA, the CDR3 is TGTGCCATCAGCTCCCGGGACAGGGGAGCCGGAAACACCATATATTTT. Translation gives CAISSRDRGAGNTIYF.

This sequence joins TRBV5-6 and TRBJ1-3; TRBD1 matches at 7 bases. V lost 3 bases to trimming and J lost 0 bases; unmatched junction nucleotides: 9. The CDR3 length is 17 residues. Germline-derived CDR1 and CDR2 are SGHDT and YYEEEE. CDR3 in amino acids: CASSSYVQGNSGNTIYF. For the CDR3, the DNA is TGTGCCAGCAGCTCCTATGTACAGGGGAACTCTGGAAACACCATATATTTT.

This chain connects TRBV6-1 to TRBJ2-7; D gene ambiguous. V was cut by 3 bases and J by 3 bases, with 3 bases left in between. The CDR3 length is 11 residues. Germline assignment: CDR1 MNHNS and CDR2 SASEGT. The CDR3 region is CASSDYYEQYF. CDR3 coding DNA: TGTGCCAGCAGTGATTACTACGAGCAGTACTTC.

The V and J genes are TRBV11-2 and TRBJ1-2; TRBD1 aligns across 10 bases. CDR3 length: 14 residues. Germline CDR1 is SGHAT and CDR2 is FQNNGV. With V trimmed by 4 bases and J by 5 bases, 4 bases remained unmatched. In DNA form, the CDR3 reads TGTGCCAGCAGCTCCGGGACAGGGGATTATGGCTACACCTTC. It translates to CASSSGTGDYGYTF.